This T cell receptor beta chain was identified during a study of blood T cell repertoires in COVID-19. The CDR3 runs to 14 residues. Germline loops: CDR1 LNHDA, CDR2 SQIVND (reference sequence). V lost 5 bases, J lost 10 bases, and 10 bases stayed unmatched. The recovered donors of Cohort 3 showed two negative PCRs, clearance, or symptom resolution. The assay was immunoSEQ multiplex PCR, and TCRdb's table has in-frame clones only and misses some. The sample carries about 310,000 clones, around 90% recorded once. The genes are TRBV19 and TRBJ1-4; 7 bases are shared with TRBD1. Sequenced material: PBMCs or T cells enriched from blood (not recorded which). The clonotype originates from a young woman who had recovered from COVID-19. The CDR3 protein is CASSVTGELAKLFF. In nucleotides, the CDR3 is TGTGCCAGTAGTGTTACAGGGGAGCTGGCAAAACTGTTTTTT.